These 6 T cell receptor beta chains were all obtained from the same sample, sequenced in a study of T cell repertoires in cytomegalovirus infection. Their antigens are not known. Each CDR3 protein is one row after TCRdb ran MiXCR on the reads. The sample includes about 830,000 distinct CDR3 sequences, 32% of them seen just once. The sample here was cultured CD8+ T cells from PBMCs, taken from culture after CMV antigen stimulation. The source is a human donor in good health (CMV status not recorded). Some clones in this sample may be carry-over from other donors' samples.

There are a few counts of this clonotype. This may be a read error, as it is one base from a much larger clone. The chain is built from TRBV7-2 and TRBJ1-5, with 7 bases identical to TRBD1. The CDR3 totals 15 residues. The germline gives CDR1 SGHTA, CDR2 FQGNSA. Trimming removed 7 bases from V and 4 bases from J; junction bases left unmatched: 10. DNA of the CDR3: TGTGCCAGCAACATTGGCCCAGGGGGTAATCAGCCCCAGCATTTT. Translating gives CASNIGPGGNQPQHF.

The V gene is TRBV10-3, the J gene TRBJ2-1; 7 bases fit TRBD1. After removal of 5 bases from V and 2 bases from J, the junction contained 6 bases not matched to a gene. This CDR3 is 15 amino acids long. Germline CDR1 is ENHRY and CDR2 is SYGVKD. The CDR3 DNA reads TGTGCCATCAGTAAACAGGGGCCCCCCTACAATGAGCAGTTCTTC. It translates to CAISKQGPPYNEQFF.

CDR3 sequence: CASSSPQSGESTDTQYF. CDR3 bases: TGTGCCAGCAGCTCCCCCCAAAGCGGGGAGAGCACAGATACGCAGTATTTT. The V and J genes are TRBV4-2 and TRBJ2-3, with 7 bases that match TRBD2. Germline V gives CDR1 LGHNA, CDR2 YNFKEQ. J was trimmed by 0 bases and V by 5 bases; bases with no gene match: 11. The CDR3 covers 17 residues.

The chain joins TRBV5-5 to TRBJ2-1; D ambiguous. CDR3 size: 15 residues. Trimming stripped 0 bases from V and 3 bases from J, with 10 bases between. CDR1 and CDR2 (germline): SGHKS, YYEKEE (reference sequence). This CDR3 is CASSLAAFNYNEQFF. The DNA for the CDR3 is TGTGCCAGCAGCTTGGCTGCATTTAACTACAATGAGCAGTTCTTC.

The table lists this clonotype with a few counts. This chain joins TRBV3-1 and TRBJ1-1; 10 positions agree with TRBD1. V shed 4 bases and J 7 bases; nucleotides not matched to a gene: 12. Germline CDR1 is LGHDT and CDR2 is YNNKEL (reference sequence). This CDR3 comprises 16 residues. The CDR3: CASSPRDRGRESEAFF. The CDR3 nucleotides are TGTGCCAGCAGCCCCCGGGACAGGGGACGTGAGAGTGAAGCTTTCTTT.

Note on this clonotype: The junction and the germline gene differ at one end; a read error may be behind it. V is TRBV7-9 and J is TRBJ2-1, with D uncertain. This CDR3 contains 11 residues. Germline V gives CDR1 SEHNR, CDR2 FQNEAQ (reference sequence). The CDR3 loop reads CASSSSLEQFF. CDR3 sequence (DNA): TGTGCCAGTAGCTCTAGTTTGGAGCAGTTCTTC. Filled out from reference TRBV7-9 and TRBJ2-1, the complete variable domain reads DTGVSQNPRHKITKRGQNVTFRCDPISEHNRLYWYRQTLGQGPEFLTYFQNEAQLEKSRLLSDRFSAERPKGSFSTLEIQRTEQGDSAMYLCASSSSLEQFFGPGTRLTVL.